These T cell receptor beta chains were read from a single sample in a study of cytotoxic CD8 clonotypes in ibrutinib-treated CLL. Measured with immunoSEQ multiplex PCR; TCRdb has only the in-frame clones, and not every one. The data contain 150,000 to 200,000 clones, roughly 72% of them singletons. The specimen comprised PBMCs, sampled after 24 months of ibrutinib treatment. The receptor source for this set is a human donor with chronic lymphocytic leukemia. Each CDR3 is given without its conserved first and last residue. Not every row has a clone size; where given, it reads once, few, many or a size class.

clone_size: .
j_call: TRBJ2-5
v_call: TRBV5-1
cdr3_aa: ASSLGLETFRETQY

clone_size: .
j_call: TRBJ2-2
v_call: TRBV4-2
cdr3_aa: ASSLRTSSNTGELF

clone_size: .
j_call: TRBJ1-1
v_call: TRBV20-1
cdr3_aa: SASWEEKAF

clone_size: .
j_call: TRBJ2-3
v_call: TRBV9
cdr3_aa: ASSVMGGSSTDTQY

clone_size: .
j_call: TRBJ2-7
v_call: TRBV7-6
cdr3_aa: ASSSGTSGIYEQY

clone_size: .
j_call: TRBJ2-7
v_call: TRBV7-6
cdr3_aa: ASSPPGGLLYEQY

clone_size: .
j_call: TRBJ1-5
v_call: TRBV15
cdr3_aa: ATSRWTENQPQH

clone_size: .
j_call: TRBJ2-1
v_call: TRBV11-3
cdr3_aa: ASSSYGNDEQF

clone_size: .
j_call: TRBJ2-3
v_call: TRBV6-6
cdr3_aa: ASSYLAGGGTDTQY

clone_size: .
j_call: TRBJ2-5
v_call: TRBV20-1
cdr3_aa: SPKRQETQY

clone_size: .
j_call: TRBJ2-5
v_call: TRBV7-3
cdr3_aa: ASSLVQTFSQETQY

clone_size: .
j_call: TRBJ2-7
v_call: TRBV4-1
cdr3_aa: ASSQLAGDSYEQY

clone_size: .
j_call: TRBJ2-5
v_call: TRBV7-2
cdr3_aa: ASSPRLAIFETQY

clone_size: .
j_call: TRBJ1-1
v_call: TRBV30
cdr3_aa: AWTGFTEAF

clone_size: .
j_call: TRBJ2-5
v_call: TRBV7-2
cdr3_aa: ASRRPGTSSRVETQY

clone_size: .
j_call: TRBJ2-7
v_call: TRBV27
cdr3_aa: ASSLFPGMVYEQY

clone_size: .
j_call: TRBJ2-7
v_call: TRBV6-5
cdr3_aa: ASSYSGRGIRKY

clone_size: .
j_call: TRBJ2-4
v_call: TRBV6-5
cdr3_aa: ASSLDRGLNIQY

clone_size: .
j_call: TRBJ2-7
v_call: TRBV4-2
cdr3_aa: ASSQTTGTSSSYEQY

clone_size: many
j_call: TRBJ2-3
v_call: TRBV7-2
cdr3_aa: ASSLTGGPGYTQY

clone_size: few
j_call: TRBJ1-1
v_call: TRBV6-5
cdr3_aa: ASSYNSGWNTEAF

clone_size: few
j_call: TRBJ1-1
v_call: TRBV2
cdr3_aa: ASKFLSSRSFGF

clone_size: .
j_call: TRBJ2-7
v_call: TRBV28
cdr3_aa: ASSMGGATSYEQY

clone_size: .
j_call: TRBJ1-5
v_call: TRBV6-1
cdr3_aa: ASSRDFSNQPQH

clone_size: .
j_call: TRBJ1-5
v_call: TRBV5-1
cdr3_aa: ASSLGQSNQPQH

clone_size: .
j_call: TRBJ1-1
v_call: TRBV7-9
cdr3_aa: ASLGQGMNTEAF

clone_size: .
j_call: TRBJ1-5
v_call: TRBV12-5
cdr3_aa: ASGRDRGLSQH

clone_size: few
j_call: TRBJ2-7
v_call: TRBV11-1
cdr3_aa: ASSYQTGDEQY

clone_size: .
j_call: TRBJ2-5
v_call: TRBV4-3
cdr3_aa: ASSQVHGETQY

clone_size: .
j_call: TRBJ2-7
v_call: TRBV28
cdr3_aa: ASSLSLAGVYEQY

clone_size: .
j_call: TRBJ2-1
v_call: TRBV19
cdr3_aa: ASQRESYNEQF

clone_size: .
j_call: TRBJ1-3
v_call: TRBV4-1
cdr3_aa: ASSQGARPIY

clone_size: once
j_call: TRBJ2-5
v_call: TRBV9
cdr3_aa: ASSARTGGEETQY

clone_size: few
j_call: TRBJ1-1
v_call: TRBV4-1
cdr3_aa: ASSQTREWTEAF

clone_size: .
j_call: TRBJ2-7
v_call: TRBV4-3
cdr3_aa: ASSPAPGWEQY

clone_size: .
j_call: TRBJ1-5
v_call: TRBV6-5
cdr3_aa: ASSYPQVNQPQH

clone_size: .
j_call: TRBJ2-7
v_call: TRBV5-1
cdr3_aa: ASSFDGSSYEQY

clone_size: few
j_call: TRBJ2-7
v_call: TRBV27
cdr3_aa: ASSKPGSNYEQY

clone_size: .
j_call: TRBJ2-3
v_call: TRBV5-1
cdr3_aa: ASALAGNTDTQY

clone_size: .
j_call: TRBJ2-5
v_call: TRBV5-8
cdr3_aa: ASSRTGGFAQY

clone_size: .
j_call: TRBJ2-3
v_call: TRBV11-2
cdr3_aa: ASSPQGLGGTDTQY

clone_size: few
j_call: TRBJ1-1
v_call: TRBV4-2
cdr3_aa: ASSQATEAF

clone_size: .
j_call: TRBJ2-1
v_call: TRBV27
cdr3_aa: ASSDGGTYNEQF

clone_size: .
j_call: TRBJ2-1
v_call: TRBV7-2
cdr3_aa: ASSLASGTHNEQF

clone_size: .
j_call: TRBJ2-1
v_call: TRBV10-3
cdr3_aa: AISEMANNEQF

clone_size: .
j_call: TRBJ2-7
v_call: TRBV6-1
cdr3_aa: ASSGNYEQY

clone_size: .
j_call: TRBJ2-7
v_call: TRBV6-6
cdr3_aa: ASRDRDYEQY

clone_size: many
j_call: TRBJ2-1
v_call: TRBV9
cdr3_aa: ASSTRLARNEQF

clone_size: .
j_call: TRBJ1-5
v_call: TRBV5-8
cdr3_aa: ASSFVGRDQPQH